A selection of T cell receptor beta chains follows, all from one sample in a study of blood T cell repertoires in COVID-19. The table came from immunoSEQ multiplex PCR; TCRdb's copy has only in-frame clones and leaves some out. The sample has 360,000 or so clones, nearly 90% seen once; the top ten hold about 1.7%. The sequenced sample was PBMCs or T cells enriched from blood (not recorded which). All receptors derive from a woman aged 25 to 39 who had recovered from COVID-19. CDR3s leave out the opening cysteine and the closing phenylalanine or tryptophan. The order of the fields is CDR3 protein, J gene, V gene.

ASSGGSRYEQY	TRBJ2-7	TRBV5-1
ASNIFFGTGVNEAF	TRBJ1-1	TRBV13
ASSLGELSSYNSPLH	TRBJ1-6	TRBV7-2
ASSSRQGQGYYEQY	TRBJ2-7	TRBV19
ASTQGGAGGYT	TRBJ1-2	TRBV12-3/TRBV12-4
ASSFRGSNTGELF	TRBJ2-2	TRBV5-1
ASSLTSGGDTNTQY	TRBJ2-3	TRBV7-3
ASSPRIGGSSYNEQF	TRBJ2-1	TRBV3-1/TRBV3-2
ASSSGIDYGYT	TRBJ1-2	TRBV28
ASSLGTGNSPLH	TRBJ1-6	TRBV3-1/TRBV3-2
ASSSSGTGDEKLF	TRBJ1-4	TRBV5-4
ASSGRRGGYT	TRBJ1-2	TRBV27
ATSIDNQETQY	TRBJ2-5	TRBV15
AWSVLGAPEKLF	TRBJ1-4	TRBV30
SASPGQGSYEQY	TRBJ2-7	TRBV20-1
ASSQELGLKNTGELF	TRBJ2-2	TRBV3-1/TRBV3-2
ASSFPQGANTEAF	TRBJ1-1	TRBV7-2
ASSWQLGPGTGELF	TRBJ2-2	TRBV7-9
ASSPPGHNTGELF	TRBJ2-2	TRBV7-2
ATSESGPNEKLF	TRBJ1-4	TRBV24-1
ASSRTQGGGNQPQH	TRBJ1-5	TRBV18
ASSGITAAYEQY	TRBJ2-7	TRBV27
SASSGGTEAF	TRBJ1-1	TRBV20-1
ASGPPVTKDSPLH	TRBJ1-6	TRBV4-2
ASSVLAGASYEQY	TRBJ2-7	TRBV19
ASSNRLSSYEQY	TRBJ2-7	TRBV6-5
ASGSSGASYEQY	TRBJ2-7	TRBV9
ASSQARDSGNTIY	TRBJ1-3	TRBV4-3
ASSLGGVSPDTQY	TRBJ2-3	TRBV7-2
ASSQVSGPNTEAF	TRBJ1-1	TRBV4-2
ASSLGQTSIQETQY	TRBJ2-5	TRBV5-1
ASSPQGAVNEQF	TRBJ2-1	TRBV7-3
ARSLPVREPEREGFTDTQY	TRBJ2-3	TRBV7-5
ASSNKNSHEQY	TRBJ2-7	TRBV14
ASSLFGGHDEQY	TRBJ2-7	TRBV27
ASSRTVNQPQH	TRBJ1-5	TRBV28
ASSSGTGGSNEQF	TRBJ2-1	TRBV7-2
ASRTATGGDVEAF	TRBJ1-1	TRBV5-1
ASSSGQVSGNTIY	TRBJ1-3	TRBV28
AGPDRTGELF	TRBJ2-2	TRBV30
AWRGLGYEQY	TRBJ2-7	TRBV30
ASSLGGGKGYT	TRBJ1-2	TRBV12-3/TRBV12-4
AWGTGNGELF	TRBJ2-2	TRBV30
AWSSRAGGRQPQH	TRBJ1-5	TRBV30
ASSEGEAYGYT	TRBJ1-2	TRBV2
ASSSGQLGGYT	TRBJ1-2	TRBV7-8
ASSPDRLSYNEQF	TRBJ2-1	TRBV7-8
ASTSSTDTQY	TRBJ2-3	TRBV5-1
ASGPTRAADTQY	TRBJ2-3	TRBV12-5
ASSPTKDRQISPLH	TRBJ1-6	TRBV5-4
SASKGNWGDNEQF	TRBJ2-1	TRBV20-1
ASGLEGPGGEQF	TRBJ2-1	TRBV12-5
ASSTITGQGFSNEKLF	TRBJ1-4	TRBV28
ASSLTAMNYGYT	TRBJ1-2	TRBV27
ASSLVAHRTTGYNEQF	TRBJ2-1	TRBV11-2
ASSRASGGGTGELF	TRBJ2-2	TRBV11-3
ASSPFFPAGGETQY	TRBJ2-5	TRBV18
ASSFTWAREETQY	TRBJ2-5	TRBV2